The T cell receptor beta chain under discussion was sequenced for a study of PD-L1 blockade in urothelial cancer. Across the study: Median T cell yield from blood was 120,000 to 150,000. Study-wide findings and caveats: Those with durable benefit had larger increases in tumor-associated blood clones at 3 weeks.

Profiling relied on immunoSEQ multiplex PCR, and the TCRdb table lists in-frame clones only, not all of them. There are around 40,000 clones in the sample; about 86% occur only once, and roughly a quarter lies in the top ten. Time point here: peripheral blood 6 weeks after treatment start. CDR3 length: 14 amino acids. The V end was cut by 8 bases, the J end by 2 bases, with 10 bases between. Germline V CDR1 and CDR2: SGHAT, FQNNGV. On this clone: The antigen remains unidentified.

This sequence was found in a man in his sixties with urothelial cancer. V usage is TRBV11-2 and J usage is TRBJ2-6, with D perhaps TRBD2 (6 bases). Sequencing used PBMCs, obtained around atezolizumab (anti-PD-L1) treatment. CDR3 sequence (DNA): TGTGCCAGCCGGAGGGCTCCTGGGGCCAACGTCCTGACTTTC. Amino acid sequence: CASRRAPGANVLTF.